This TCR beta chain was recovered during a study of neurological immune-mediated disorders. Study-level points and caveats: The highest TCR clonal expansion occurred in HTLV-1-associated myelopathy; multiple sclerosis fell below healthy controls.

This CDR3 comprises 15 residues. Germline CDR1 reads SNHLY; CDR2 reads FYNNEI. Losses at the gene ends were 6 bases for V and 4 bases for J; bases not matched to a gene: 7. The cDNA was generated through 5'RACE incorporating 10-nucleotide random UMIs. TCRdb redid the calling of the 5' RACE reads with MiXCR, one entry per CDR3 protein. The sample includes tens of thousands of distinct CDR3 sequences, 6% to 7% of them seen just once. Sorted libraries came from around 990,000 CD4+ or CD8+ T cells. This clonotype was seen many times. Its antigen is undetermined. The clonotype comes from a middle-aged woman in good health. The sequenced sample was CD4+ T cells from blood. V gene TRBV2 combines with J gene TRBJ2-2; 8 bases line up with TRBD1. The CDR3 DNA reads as TGTGCCAGCAGACGAGAGACAGGGGTCACCGGGGAGCTGTTTTTT. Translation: CASRRETGVTGELFF. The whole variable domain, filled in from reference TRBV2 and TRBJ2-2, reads EPEVTQTPSHQVTQMGQEVILRCVPISNHLYFYWYRQILGQKVEFLVSFYNNEISEKSEIFDDQFSVERPDGSNFTLKIRSTKLEDSAMYFCASRRETGVTGELFFGEGSRLTVL.